The rows below give T cell receptor beta chains drawn from one sample of a study of T cell changes during pregnancy in multiple sclerosis. TCRdb's table, derived via immunoSEQ multiplex PCR, lists solely in-frame clones and lacks some. Of around 58,000 clones in the sample, about 91% were seen once. The sample was peripheral blood, taken before pregnancy. The receptors were sampled from a female donor with multiple sclerosis, enrolled in a pregnancy study. Both conserved end residues are part of each CDR3.

J	V	CDR3
TRBJ1-2	TRBV7-8	CASSTGPQGSYGYTF
TRBJ2-5	TRBV5-6	CASTEGLQETQYF
TRBJ1-2	TRBV5-1	CASSLRPGQPPFNYGYTF
TRBJ2-1	TRBV18	CASSPPTSGGNEQFF
TRBJ1-1	TRBV6-5	CASMGVWTEAFF
TRBJ2-7	TRBV7-9	CASSLGGRDEQYF
TRBJ2-3	TRBV4-1	CASSQNNNPFPDTQYF
TRBJ2-3	TRBV4-1	CASSQDGVSTDTQYF
TRBJ1-3	TRBV5-6	CASSLSAGAGNTIYF
TRBJ2-3	TRBV5-4	CASSVPSGPFVTDTQYF
TRBJ2-3	TRBV6-4	CASSAGGTDTQYF
TRBJ2-3	TRBV7-9	CASSLGNSGTGTDTQYF
TRBJ2-2	TRBV7-6	CASSLESSAGELFF
TRBJ2-2	TRBV4-2	CASSQDRQGTGELFF
TRBJ1-4	TRBV6-1	CASNREGEKLFF
TRBJ2-7	TRBV7-2	CASSLDRGVYEQYF
TRBJ1-1	TRBV27	CASSMTGESPEAFF
TRBJ1-5	TRBV29-1	CSVGDSTNQPQHF
TRBJ1-6	TRBV7-3	CASSFSSGSPLHF
TRBJ2-7	TRBV6-5	CASSSQLAGVYEQYF
TRBJ2-3	TRBV7-3	CASSPTGGRTDTQYF
TRBJ1-2	TRBV4-1	CASSQGVTGPGYTF
TRBJ1-5	TRBV15	CATSRDQGGGQPQHF
TRBJ1-1	TRBV4-1	CASSQVRVTEAFF
TRBJ1-1	TRBV11-2	CASSLAFGGFPNTEAFF
TRBJ2-5	TRBV29-1	CSVEDMVQGETQYF
TRBJ2-7	TRBV18	CASSPPGLGSYEQYF
TRBJ2-6	TRBV18	CASSPGQGSGANVLTF
TRBJ2-3	TRBV11-3	CASSLGGGSSFTDTQYF
TRBJ1-2	TRBV4-2	CASSQVGVDYGYTF
TRBJ1-2	TRBV29-1	CSTSGYTF
TRBJ1-2	TRBV5-1	CASTVRWGHNYGYTF
TRBJ1-5	TRBV27	CASSLSGTGLNQPQHF
TRBJ1-5	TRBV18	CASSPSTGGQPQHF
TRBJ2-5	TRBV9	CASSAGGTSGAVGETQYF
TRBJ1-2	TRBV9	CASTLEGDYGYTF
TRBJ1-2	TRBV29-1	CSVQGEADRASYGYTF
TRBJ1-1	TRBV15	CATSRDPRDEAFF
TRBJ2-2	TRBV10-3	CAIKRGGNTGELFF
TRBJ1-1	TRBV27	CASSFEQGNTEAFF
TRBJ1-1	TRBV19	CASILQAHRGTEAFF
TRBJ2-7	TRBV19	CASSISGQGAYEQYF
TRBJ2-5	TRBV10-3	CAISSPSRTQETQYF
TRBJ2-3	TRBV30	CAWSIGGDTDTQYF
TRBJ1-2	TRBV27	CASSLTGASFYGYTF
TRBJ1-1	TRBV20-1	CSARQDTEAFF
TRBJ1-2	TRBV7-9	CASSLWQASNYGYTF
TRBJ2-1	TRBV11-3	CASSSGQRVGDEQFF
TRBJ1-4	TRBV4-3	CASSQGSTTNEKLFF
TRBJ1-3	TRBV11-2	CASSFNTGTGSSGNTIYF
TRBJ1-3	TRBV7-9	CASSHRSPTSGNTIYF
TRBJ1-2	TRBV7-8	CASSLGPTGYGYTF
TRBJ2-7	TRBV6-5	CASTSSSGPVYEQYF
TRBJ1-4	TRBV19	CASKQTNEKLFF